This T cell receptor (beta chain) is drawn from a study of response to subunit inactivated influenza vaccine. Study outcomes and limitations: New T cells are recruited in small numbers by each seasonal influenza vaccination, according to the authors' suggestion.

Trimming stripped 5 bases from V and 4 bases from J, with 19 bases between. CDR3 length: 16 residues. CDR1 is ENHRY, CDR2 SYGVKD, per germline. TCRdb re-derived calls from the RT-PCR reads in MiXCR, one entry per CDR3 protein. The sample holds over 450,000 distinct CDR3 sequences; 13% are singletons and the top ten take about 12%. In regard to this clonotype: The antigen is unknown.

This rearrangement joins TRBV10-3 to TRBJ2-3; TRBD1 or TRBD2 may be the D gene (6 bases each). The receptor was derived from a man aged 50 to 60 who received an inactivated influenza vaccine. The input for sequencing was PBMCs from blood, taken 45 days after vaccination. CDR3 sequence reads: CAISTGGGQLPDTQYF. CDR3 coding DNA: TGTGCCATCAGTACCGGTGGGGGGCAGTTACCAGATACGCAGTATTTT.